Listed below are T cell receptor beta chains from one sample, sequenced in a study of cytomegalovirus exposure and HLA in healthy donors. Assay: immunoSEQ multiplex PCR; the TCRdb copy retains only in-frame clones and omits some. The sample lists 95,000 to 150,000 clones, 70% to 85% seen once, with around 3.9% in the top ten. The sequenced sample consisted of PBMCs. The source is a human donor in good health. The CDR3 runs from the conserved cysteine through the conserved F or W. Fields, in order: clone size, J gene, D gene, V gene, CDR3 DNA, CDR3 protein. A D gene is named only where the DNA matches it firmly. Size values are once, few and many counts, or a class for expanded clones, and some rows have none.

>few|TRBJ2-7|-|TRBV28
TGTGCCAGCAGGGGCCCGACCTACGAGCAGTACTTC
CASRGPTYEQYF
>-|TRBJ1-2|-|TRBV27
TGTGCCAGTGGGGAGCAAAACTATGGCTACACCTTC
CASGEQNYGYTF
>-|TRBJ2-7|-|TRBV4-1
TGCGCCAGCAGCCAAGGACAGGAGATCTACGAGCAGTACTTC
CASSQGQEIYEQYF
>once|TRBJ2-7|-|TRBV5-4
TGTGCCAGCAGCCGGGGTGGGAAGGCGGCCTACGAGCAGTACTTC
CASSRGGKAAYEQYF
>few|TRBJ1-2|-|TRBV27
TGTGCCAGCAGGGCTTCAGGGGTTCGGAAGGATGGCTACACCTTC
CASRASGVRKDGYTF
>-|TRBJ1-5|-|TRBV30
TGTGCCTGGAGTAGTGACGGGATTAGCAATCAGCCCCAGCATTTT
CAWSSDGISNQPQHF
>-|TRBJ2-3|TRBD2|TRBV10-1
TGCGCCAGCAGTGTGACTAGCGGGAACACAGATACGCAGTATTTT
CASSVTSGNTDTQYF
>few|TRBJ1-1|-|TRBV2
TGTGCCAGCAGTGAAGAGAGGAACACTGAAGCTTTCTTT
CASSEERNTEAFF
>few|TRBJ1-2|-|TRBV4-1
TGCGCCAGCAGCCAAGGGCAGGGTGGAGGAGGGTATGGCTACACCTTC
CASSQGQGGGGYGYTF
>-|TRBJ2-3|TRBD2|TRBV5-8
TGTGCCTGCTCCAGCGGGAGGGCCCAAGATACGCAGTATTTT
CACSSGRAQDTQYF
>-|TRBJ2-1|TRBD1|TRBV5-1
TGCGCCAGCAGCTTGGAGGGGGCAAGACACTCCTACAATGAGCAGTTCTTC
CASSLEGARHSYNEQFF
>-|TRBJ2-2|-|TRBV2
TGTGCCAGCGAGGCTAGCCCCGCTAGGAACACCGGGGAGCTGTTTTTT
CASEASPARNTGELFF
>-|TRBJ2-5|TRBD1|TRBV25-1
TGTGCCAGCAGTGGAGCCGGGACAGGAAAAGAGACCCAGTACTTC
CASSGAGTGKETQYF
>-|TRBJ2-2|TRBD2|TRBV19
TGTGCCAGTAGTACCACTAGCGGGAGGGCCCGGGGGACCGGGGAGCTGTTTTTT
CASSTTSGRARGTGELFF
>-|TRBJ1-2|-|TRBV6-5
TGTGCCAGCACAGGGTCACACTTTCAGGGCTACACCTTC
CASTGSHFQGYTF
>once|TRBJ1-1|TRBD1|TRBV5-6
TGTGCCAGCAGCTACGCGCAGGGGGGTGAAGCTTTCTTT
CASSYAQGGEAFF
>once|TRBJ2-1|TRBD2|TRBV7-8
TGTGCCAGCAGCTTAGCGGGAGGGATGAATGAGCAGTTCTTC
CASSLAGGMNEQFF
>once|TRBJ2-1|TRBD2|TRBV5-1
TGCGCCAGCAGCATCACTAGCGGGAGGTACAATGAGCAGTTCTTC
CASSITSGRYNEQFF
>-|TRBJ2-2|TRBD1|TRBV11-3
TGTGCCAGCAGCTCTTATCCGGGACAGGGGGAAGACACCGGGGAGCTGTTTTTT
CASSSYPGQGEDTGELFF
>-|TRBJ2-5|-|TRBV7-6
TGTGCCAGCAGCCCGAGAGGGGGGGGCGAGACCCAGTACTTC
CASSPRGGGETQYF
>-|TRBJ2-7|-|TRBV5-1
TGCGCCAGCAGCTCAGGTGGCTTGAACTCCTACGAGCAGTACTTC
CASSSGGLNSYEQYF
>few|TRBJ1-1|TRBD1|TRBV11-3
TGTGCCAGCAGCCCTGGGACAGGTATGAACACTGAAGCTTTCTTT
CASSPGTGMNTEAFF
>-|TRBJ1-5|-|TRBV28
TGTGCCAGCATATTTGAGGCTAGGGGTCAGCCCCAGCATTTT
CASIFEARGQPQHF
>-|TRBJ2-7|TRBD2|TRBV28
TGTGCCAGCAGTCTAGCGGGAGGAGGATACGAGCAGTACTTC
CASSLAGGGYEQYF
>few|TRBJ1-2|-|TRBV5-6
TGTGCCAGCAGCCCCGTTCAGGCAAGGGGCTACACCTTC
CASSPVQARGYTF
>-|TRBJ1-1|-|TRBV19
TGTGCCAGTACGCAGGCAAACATGAACACTGAAGCTTTCTTT
CASTQANMNTEAFF
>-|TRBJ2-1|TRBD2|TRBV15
TGTGCCACCAGCAGATCTCCCCTAGCGGCAGACAATGAGCAGTTCTTC
CATSRSPLAADNEQFF
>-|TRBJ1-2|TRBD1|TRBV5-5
TGTGCCAGCAGCTCACAGGGGACCTCCCTCTATGGCTACACCTTC
CASSSQGTSLYGYTF
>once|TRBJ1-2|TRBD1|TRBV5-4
TGTGCCAGCAGCTCAGGGGGAGGTGGCTACACCTTC
CASSSGGGGYTF
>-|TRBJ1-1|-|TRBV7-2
TGTGCCAGCAGCCTAGCACAAGGAGGCACTGAAGCTTTCTTT
CASSLAQGGTEAFF
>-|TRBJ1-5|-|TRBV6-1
TGTGCCAGCAGTGGGTCGGTTAGTAATCAGCCCCAGCATTTT
CASSGSVSNQPQHF
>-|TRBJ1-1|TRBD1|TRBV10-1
TGCGCCAGCAGTGAGTCGGGGACAGGAGGGGACACTGAAGCTTTCTTT
CASSESGTGGDTEAFF
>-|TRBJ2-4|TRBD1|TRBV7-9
TGTGCCAGCAGCTTGACAGGGGCCGGACGGGGAAACATTCAGTACTTC
CASSLTGAGRGNIQYF
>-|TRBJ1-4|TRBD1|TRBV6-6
TGTGCCAGCAGTACACCCACAGGGGGCGAGGATGAAAAACTGTTTTTT
CASSTPTGGEDEKLFF
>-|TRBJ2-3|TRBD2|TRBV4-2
TGTGCCAGCAGCCAAGCCTTAGCGGGAGGGGGGGCAGATACGCAGTATTTT
CASSQALAGGGADTQYF
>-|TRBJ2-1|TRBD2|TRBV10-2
TGCGCCAGCAGTCGCCCGACTAGCGGGAACTCCTACAATGAGCAGTTCTTC
CASSRPTSGNSYNEQFF
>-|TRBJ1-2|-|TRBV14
TGTGCCAGCAGCGCGGAGGGTCCCCGAGTCTATGGCTACACCTTC
CASSAEGPRVYGYTF
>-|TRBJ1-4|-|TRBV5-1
TGCGCCAGCAGCTTGGTACCCTTGAAGAGCATAAATGAAAAACTGTTTTTT
CASSLVPLKSINEKLFF
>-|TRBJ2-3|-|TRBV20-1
TGCAGTGCCGTCCCGACAGATACGCAGTATTTT
CSAVPTDTQYF
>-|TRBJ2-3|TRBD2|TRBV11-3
TGTGCCAGCCAAGCGGGAGTGAGCACAGATACGCAGTATTTT
CASQAGVSTDTQYF
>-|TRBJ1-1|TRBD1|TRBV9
TGTGCCAGCAACGCTCGCGGGGGGCAGGGGGTTACTGAAGCTTTCTTT
CASNARGGQGVTEAFF
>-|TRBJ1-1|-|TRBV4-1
TGCGCCAGCAGCCAGGCGGGAGGAGTGACGGACACTGAAGCTTTCTTT
CASSQAGGVTDTEAFF
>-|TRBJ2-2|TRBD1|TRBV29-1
TGCAGCGTTGAAATCTATAGGACAGGGTTTGGTCCCGGGGAGCTGTTTTTT
CSVEIYRTGFGPGELFF
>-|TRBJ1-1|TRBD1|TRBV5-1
TGCGCCAGCAGCCGCGGGACAGAGAACACTGAAGCTTTCTTT
CASSRGTENTEAFF
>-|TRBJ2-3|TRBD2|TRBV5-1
TGCGCCAGTGGGACTAGCGGGAAAAGCACAGATACGCAGTATTTT
CASGTSGKSTDTQYF
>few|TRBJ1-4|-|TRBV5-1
TGCGCCAGCAGCTTAACTCCCGCAACTAATGAAAAACTGTTTTTT
CASSLTPATNEKLFF
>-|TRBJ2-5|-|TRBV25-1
TGTGCCAGCAGTGAGCCAGTACAAGAGACCCAGTACTTC
CASSEPVQETQYF
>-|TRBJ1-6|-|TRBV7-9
TGTGCCAGCAGCCAAGACAGGAACAATTCACCCCTCCACTTT
CASSQDRNNSPLHF
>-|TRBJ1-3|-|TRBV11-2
TGTGCCAGCGGGCCACGTAACACCATATATTTT
CASGPRNTIYF
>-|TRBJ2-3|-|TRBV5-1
TGCGCCAGCAGTCGTTCAGGCACAGATACGCAGTATTTT
CASSRSGTDTQYF
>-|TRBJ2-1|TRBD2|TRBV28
TGTGCCAGCAGCCCGCAGCGGGAGTGGCTCAATGAGCAGTTCTTC
CASSPQREWLNEQFF